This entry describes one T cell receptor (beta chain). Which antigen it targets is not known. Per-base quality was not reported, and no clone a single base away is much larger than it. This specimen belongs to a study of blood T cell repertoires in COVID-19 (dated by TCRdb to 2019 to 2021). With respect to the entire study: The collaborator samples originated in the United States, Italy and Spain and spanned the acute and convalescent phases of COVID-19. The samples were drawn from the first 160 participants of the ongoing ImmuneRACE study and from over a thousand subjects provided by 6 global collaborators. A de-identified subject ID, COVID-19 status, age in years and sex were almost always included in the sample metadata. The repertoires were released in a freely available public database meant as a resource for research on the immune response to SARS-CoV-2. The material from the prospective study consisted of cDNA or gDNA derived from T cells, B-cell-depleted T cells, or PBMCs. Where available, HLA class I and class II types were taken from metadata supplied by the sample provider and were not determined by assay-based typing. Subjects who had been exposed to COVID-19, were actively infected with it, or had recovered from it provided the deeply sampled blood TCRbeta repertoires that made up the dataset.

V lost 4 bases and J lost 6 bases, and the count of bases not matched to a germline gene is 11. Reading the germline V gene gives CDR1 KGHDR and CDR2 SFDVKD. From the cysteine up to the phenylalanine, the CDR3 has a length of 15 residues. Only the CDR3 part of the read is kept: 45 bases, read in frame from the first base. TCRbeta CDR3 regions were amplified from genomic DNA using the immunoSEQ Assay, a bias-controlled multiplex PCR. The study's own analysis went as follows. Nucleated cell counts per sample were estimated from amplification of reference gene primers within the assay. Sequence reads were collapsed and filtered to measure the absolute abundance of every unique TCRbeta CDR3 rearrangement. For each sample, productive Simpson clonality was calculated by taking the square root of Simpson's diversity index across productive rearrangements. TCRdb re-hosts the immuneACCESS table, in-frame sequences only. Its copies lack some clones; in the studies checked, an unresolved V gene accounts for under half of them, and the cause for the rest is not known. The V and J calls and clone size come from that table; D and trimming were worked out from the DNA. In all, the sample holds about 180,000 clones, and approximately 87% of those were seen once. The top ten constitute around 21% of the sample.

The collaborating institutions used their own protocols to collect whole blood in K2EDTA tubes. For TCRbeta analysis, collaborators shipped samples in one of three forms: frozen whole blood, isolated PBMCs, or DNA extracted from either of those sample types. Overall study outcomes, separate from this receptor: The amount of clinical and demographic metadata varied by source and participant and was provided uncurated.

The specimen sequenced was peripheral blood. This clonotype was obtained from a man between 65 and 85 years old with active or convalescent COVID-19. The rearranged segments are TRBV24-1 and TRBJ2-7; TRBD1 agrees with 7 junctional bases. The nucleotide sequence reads TGTGCCACCAGTGACTCTCGACAGGGTGATTCCGAGCAGTACTTC. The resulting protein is CATSDSRQGDSEQYF.